This entry concerns a single TCR beta chain. In its sample, this clone was seen a few times. What antigen it recognizes has not been identified. It has no much larger one-base neighbor in the sample; base qualities were not kept. Participants in the prospective study were aged roughly 18 to 89 years, lived in about two dozen United States geographic areas, and enrolled through a virtual design. In the prospective study, cohorts were assigned on the basis of participant-reported clinical history obtained from a screening survey and a study questionnaire. In the prospective study, mobile phlebotomists collected whole blood, serum and a nasopharyngeal or oropharyngeal swab from each participant. Over a roughly 2-month period, participants in the prospective study had the option of providing additional blood draws and questionnaires. Blood samples from the prospective study were shipped frozen or at room temperature prior to DNA extraction.

The CDR3 goes from the cysteine to the phenylalanine over 15 residues. Kept here is only the CDR3 DNA, which spans 45 bases and is read in frame from base 1. The germline V gene encodes CDR1 SGDLS and CDR2 YYNGEE. The trim is 3 bases for V and 6 bases for J, with a gap of 18 bases between the germline ends. This sample was taken from a study of blood T cell repertoires in COVID-19 (dated by TCRdb to the early 2020s). As for the study more broadly: Recovered participants in ImmuneRACE Cohort 3 were defined by two consecutive negative NP/OP PCR tests, clearance by a healthcare professional, or resolution of symptoms. Samples covering the acute and convalescent phases of COVID-19 were provided by collaborators in the United States, Italy and Spain. The prospective study material was composed of cDNA or gDNA derived from T cells, B-cell-depleted T cells, or PBMCs. Subjects who had been exposed to COVID-19, were actively infected with it, or had recovered from it provided the deeply sampled blood TCRbeta repertoires that made up the dataset. A freely available public database, intended as a resource for researchers studying the immune response to SARS-CoV-2, is where the repertoires were released. Samples came from the ongoing ImmuneRACE study (first 160 participants) plus 1,254 subjects from 6 global collaborators. A de-identified subject ID, COVID-19 status, age in years and sex were almost always included in the sample metadata. Where HLA class I and class II types were available, the types were taken from metadata supplied by the sample provider, not from assay-based typing.

Overall study outcomes, separate from this receptor: Clinical and demographic metadata were provided uncurated, with the amount varying by source and participant.

The immunoSEQ Assay, a bias-controlled multiplex PCR, was used to amplify TCRbeta CDR3 regions from genomic DNA. The study's processing was this. The number of nucleated cells in each sample was estimated from the amplification of reference gene primers within the assay. To quantify the absolute abundance of each unique TCRbeta CDR3 rearrangement, sequence reads were collapsed and filtered. Productive Simpson clonality was computed per sample as the square root of Simpson's diversity index over productive rearrangements. As stored in TCRdb, this immuneACCESS dataset retains in-frame rearrangements with V and J assigned. A fraction of the clones does not appear; measured against another copy, unresolved V genes explain less than half of the discrepancy, and the remainder lacks a known reason. V and J calls and clone size follow that table, whereas D and trimming were derived from the DNA. This sample gives roughly 340,000 clones in total; around 87% of them show up just once. The ten largest clones take up roughly 2% of the sample.

The V gene is TRBV9 and the J gene is TRBJ1-1; TRBD1 is perhaps the D gene, given 5 matching bases. Sequenced input: PBMCs or T cells enriched from blood (not recorded which). This receptor was identified in a man aged 35 to 55 in a cohort exposed to, infected with or recovered from COVID-19 (not recorded which). CDR3 loop: CASSGPGDPSAEAFF. The bases read TGTGCCAGCAGCGGGCCGGGGGACCCGAGCGCTGAAGCTTTCTTT.